The next 15 T cell receptor beta chains were all read from a single sample in a study of T cells in localized non-small cell lung cancer. Clones were read by immunoSEQ multiplex PCR, and TCRdb kept only the in-frame ones, dropping some. This sample has approximately 83,000 clones, with 70% to 90% found just once. The sequenced sample was peripheral blood, obtained before any cancer treatment. The receptors stem from a woman aged 35-70 years with stage I squamous cell lung carcinoma.

The chain links TRBV14 to TRBJ2-7, with no clear D. The CDR3 extends over 15 amino acids. CDR1 is SGHDN and CDR2 is FVKESK in the germline V gene. Trimming left V 0 bases short and J 6 bases short, with 15 bases between. The CDR3 reads CASSQDYVLGSEQYF. The DNA of the CDR3 is TGTGCCAGCAGCCAAGATTACGTCCTCGGCAGCGAGCAGTACTTC.

The J gene is TRBJ1-3, the V gene TRBV4-1, with D unresolved. Germline CDR1 MGHRA, CDR2 YSYEKL. Trimming pared 3 bases from V and 4 bases from J, leaving 13 bases between. The length of the CDR3 is 15 residues. CDR3 amino acids: CASSHAQNTGNTIYF. The CDR3 nucleotides are TGCGCCAGCAGCCACGCACAGAATACAGGAAACACCATATATTTT.

The chain combines TRBV18 with TRBJ1-2; D remains ambiguous. The length of the CDR3 is 12 residues. V was trimmed by 2 bases and J by 4 bases, leaving 5 bases between them. Germline V gene lookup returns CDR1 KGHSH and CDR2 LQKENI. The CDR3 loop is CASSPRLYGYTF. The CDR3 nucleotides read TGTGCCAGCTCACCAAGGCTCTATGGCTACACCTTC.

Of note for this clone: The same CDR3 can be traced to other DNA sequences in this sample. The chain has TRBV4-1 and TRBJ1-4; D is undetermined. The CDR3 has 15 amino acids. Germline CDR1 is MGHRA and CDR2 is YSYEKL. Trimming cost V 1 base and J 0 bases, with 6 bases left between them. The chain's CDR3 is CASSQGRATNEKLFF. The CDR3 DNA follows: TGCGCCAGCAGCCAAGGTCGCGCAACTAATGAAAAACTGTTTTTT.

The rearrangement joins TRBV4-2 to TRBJ2-7; unclear D gene. The CDR3 is made up of 15 amino acids. Germline CDR1 is LGHNA and CDR2 is YNFKEQ. V was shortened by 0 bases and J by 0 bases, with 9 bases between the two germline ends. CDR3: CASSQDSQRSYEQYF. Here the CDR3 DNA reads TGTGCCAGCAGCCAAGATTCGCAGCGCTCCTACGAGCAGTACTTC.

V is TRBV18 and J is TRBJ2-5; D might be TRBD2 (5 bases). This CDR3 is built from 15 residues. Germline loops: CDR1 KGHSH, CDR2 LQKENI. The V gene lost 5 bases and the J gene lost 5 bases, with 18 bases spanning the gap. For the CDR3, the DNA is TGTGCCAGCTCATTGGGATGGACTCGAGGGGAGACCCAGTACTTC. It codes for CASSLGWTRGETQYF.

The gene calls are TRBV5-5 and TRBJ1-2, with TRBD1 matching over 8 bases. V shed 4 bases, J shed 8 bases, and the junction held 7 bases outside the gene matches. Germline V gene lookup returns CDR1 SGHKS and CDR2 YYEKEE (reference sequence). This CDR3 has 13 residues. CDR3 DNA sequence: TGTGCCAGCAGCCCGACAGGGGTACGCGGCTACACCTTC. It translates to CASSPTGVRGYTF.

The V gene is TRBV6-6, the J gene TRBJ1-2; D possibly corresponds to TRBD1 (5 bases). CDR1 and CDR2 (germline): MNHNY, SVGAGI (reference sequence). V lost 2 bases and J 7 bases, leaving 20 bases between the germline ends. This CDR3 contains 16 residues. The CDR3 here is CASSYTPGSGGGGYTF. The CDR3 bases are TGTGCCAGCAGTTACACCCCCGGGAGCGGTGGGGGTGGCTACACCTTC.

The gene calls are TRBV7-9 and TRBJ2-2; unclear D gene. V dropped 5 bases and J dropped 6 bases, with 13 bases sitting between them. The CDR3 extends over 14 amino acids. Per germline, CDR1 SEHNR and CDR2 FQNEAQ (reference sequence). The CDR3 region has the DNA TGTGCCAGCAGCCTAATAGGGTTGGCCGGGGAGCTGTTTTTT. Residues: CASSLIGLAGELFF.

This chain joins TRBV5-1 and TRBJ1-2, with a possible D match to TRBD1 (5 bases). Deletions cut 3 bases from V and 3 bases from J, with 21 bases between. The CDR3 has 17 amino acids. Germline V gene data show CDR1 as SGHRS and CDR2 as YFSETQ. The CDR3 sequence: CASSSNRGVPLDYGYTF. DNA of the CDR3: TGCGCCAGCAGCTCCAATCGAGGGGTTCCGCTAGACTATGGCTACACCTTC.

V and J are TRBV30 and TRBJ1-2, with D possibly being TRBD1 (5 bases). The V gene's germline CDR1 is GTSNPN and CDR2 SVGIG (reference sequence). Trimming took off 2 bases at V and 4 bases at J, with 8 bases between the two ends. The CDR3 has 12 amino acids. The CDR3 loop is CAWSLGGYGYTF. The CDR3 DNA reads TGTGCCTGGAGTCTGGGGGGCTATGGCTACACCTTC.

The rearrangement joins TRBV19 to TRBJ1-2; 7 bases are shared with TRBD1. CDR1 is LNHDA, CDR2 SQIVND, per germline (reference sequence). The CDR3 consists of 13 residues. V shed 7 bases, J shed 9 bases, and the junction held 11 bases outside the gene matches. CDR3 nucleotides: TGTGCCAGTACCCCGGACAGGAGTCGGAGCTACACCTTC. Its translation: CASTPDRSRSYTF.

J is TRBJ1-6 and V is TRBV9; D possibly corresponds to TRBD1 (6 bases). V lost 3 bases and J lost 2, with 12 bases in between. Germline values: CDR1 SGDLS, CDR2 YYNGEE. CDR3 length: 16 amino acids. CDR3 residues: CASSAPAGAYNSPLHF. Written as DNA, the CDR3 is TGTGCCAGCAGCGCCCCCGCAGGGGCCTATAATTCACCCCTCCACTTT. Together with reference TRBV9 and TRBJ1-6, the CDR3 gives the full variable domain: DSGVTQTPKHLITATGQRVTLRCSPRSGDLSVYWYQQSLDQGLQFLIQYYNGEERAKGNILERFSAQQFPDLHSELNLSSLELGDSALYFCASSAPAGAYNSPLHFGNGTRLTVT.

This clone was counted between two and nine times. The gene calls are TRBV6-5 and TRBJ1-1; D not certain. Trimming took 7 bases from V and 0 from J, leaving 9 bases between them. Germline V gene sequence: CDR1 MNHEY, CDR2 SVGAGI. This CDR3 spans 13 amino acids. CDR3 amino acids: CASKRPMNTEAFF. The CDR3 region has the DNA TGTGCCAGCAAGAGGCCCATGAACACTGAAGCTTTCTTT.

This clone was seen a few times. This chain connects TRBV5-5 to TRBJ1-5; the match to TRBD1 covers 9 bases. Per germline, CDR1 SGHKS and CDR2 YYEKEE (reference sequence). The CDR3 contains 14 residues. The V and J ends lost 5 bases and 6 bases, in that order; junction bases with no gene match: 6. The chain's CDR3 is CASRLDRGSQPQHF. The CDR3 DNA reads as TGTGCCAGCAGACTGGACAGGGGAAGTCAGCCCCAGCATTTT.